This passage covers 3 T cell receptor beta chains from one sample sequenced in a study of cytomegalovirus exposure and HLA in healthy donors. The PCR used 60 Vbeta and 13 Jbeta primers. The repertoire was sequenced with immunoSEQ multiplex PCR; TCRdb's copy has only in-frame clones and lacks some. The table has 140,000 to 150,000 clones, roughly 73% seen once. The sample was PBMCs. The origin of the receptors is a woman under 30 in good health and CMV-seronegative.

J is TRBJ2-3 and V is TRBV27; D may be TRBD1 (5 bases). The CDR3 totals 16 residues. Germline V CDR1 and CDR2: MNHEY, SMNVEV (reference sequence). V lost 8 bases and J lost 6, with 24 bases in between. The CDR3 sequence: CASRPRQGIRSDTQYF. The CDR3 DNA is TGTGCCAGCCGCCCCCGGCAGGGAATAAGATCGGATACGCAGTATTTT.

The CDR3 region has the DNA TGTGCCAGCAGCTCTACCCCAACTAATGAAAAACTGTTTTTT. Encoded protein: CASSSTPTNEKLFF. This chain links TRBV7-9 with TRBJ1-4; D gene ambiguous. V dropped 4 bases and J dropped 0 bases, with 6 bases sitting between them. The germline CDR1 and CDR2 sequences are SEHNR and FQNEAQ (reference sequence). CDR3 length: 14 residues.

The chain uses TRBV6-1 and TRBJ2-3, with TRBD2 identical over 13 bases. Germline V gene lookup returns CDR1 MNHNS and CDR2 SASEGT. The CDR3 spans 13 residues. CDR3: CAYGLAGVDTQYF. The CDR3 DNA reads as TGTGCTTATGGACTAGCGGGAGTAGATACGCAGTATTTT.